What follows are 29 T cell receptor beta chains derived from one specimen sequenced in a study of shared clonotypes between healthy human individuals. Libraries were prepared by immunoSEQ multiplex PCR; TCRdb keeps only in-frame clonotypes and omits some of them. The sample yields 2 million to 2.5 million clones, 85% to 95% seen once. The sample was naive CD4+ T cells from PBMCs. Described subset: CD45RA+ positively selected. The receptors here all came from a man between 18 and 35 years old in good health. Some clones in this sample may be carry-over from other donors' samples.

This rearrangement joins TRBV7-2 to TRBJ1-2; no clear D gene. Germline assignment: CDR1 SGHTA and CDR2 FQGNSA. Trimming cost V 5 bases and J 3 bases, with 13 bases left between them. The CDR3 runs to 14 residues. CDR3 sequence reads: CASSQQREDYGYTF. CDR3 bases: TGTGCCAGCAGCCAACAAAGGGAGGACTATGGCTACACCTTC. The whole variable domain, filled in from reference TRBV7-2 and TRBJ1-2, reads GAGVSQSPSNKVTEKGKDVELRCDPISGHTALYWYRQSLGQGLEFLIYFQGNSAPDKSGLPSDRFSAERTGGSVSTLTIQRTQQEDSAVYLCASSQQREDYGYTFGSGTRLTVV.

The chain combines TRBV29-1 with TRBJ1-2, with a tentative D call TRBD1 (6 bases). This CDR3 spans 11 amino acids. Germline-derived CDR1 and CDR2 are SQVTM and ANQGSEA. V shed 6 bases and J shed 5 bases, with 10 bases lying between them. DNA of the CDR3: TGCAGCGTGATGACAGGTTATGGCTACACCTTC. Its translation is CSVMTGYGYTF.

CDR3 in DNA: TGTGCCAGCAGCCCGGGACTAGCGGGAGTAGTGTCCCAGTACTTC. It specifies CASSPGLAGVVSQYF. The chain carries TRBV7-2 and TRBJ2-5; 14 nucleotides line up with TRBD2. The CDR3 has 15 residues. CDR1 is SGHTA and CDR2 is FQGNSA in the germline V gene. J was trimmed by 9 bases and V by 5 bases; bases with no gene match: 8.

This clone occurred once. This chain uses TRBV27 with TRBJ2-3, with D uncertain. This CDR3 is built from 16 residues. Looked up from germline, CDR1 is MNHEY and CDR2 is SMNVEV (reference sequence). The V gene lost 5 bases and the J gene lost 3 bases, with 18 bases spanning the gap. The CDR3, as DNA: TGTGCCAGCAGTCCAAGGGCGTTCTTCGGGACAGATACGCAGTATTTT. It encodes CASSPRAFFGTDTQYF.

Worth noting for this clone: In the same sample, other DNA sequences code for this CDR3. V is TRBV28 and J is TRBJ1-5; D ambiguous. V was cut by 1 base and J by 5 bases, with 3 bases left in between. Germline values: CDR1 MDHEN, CDR2 SYDVKM. This CDR3 has 12 residues. The chain's CDR3 is CASSLLYQPQHF. The CDR3 DNA follows: TGTGCCAGCAGTTTATTATATCAGCCCCAGCATTTT.

The rearrangement joins TRBV11-2 to TRBJ2-2; 7 bases line up with TRBD1. The CDR3 runs 16 residues. J was trimmed by 4 bases and V by 5 bases; bases with no gene match: 10. Per germline, CDR1 SGHAT and CDR2 FQNNGV. CDR3 residues: CASSRAGTALTGELFF. The CDR3 region has the DNA TGTGCCAGCAGCCGCGCCGGGACAGCGCTCACCGGGGAGCTGTTTTTT. The entire variable domain, with the rest obtained from reference TRBV11-2 and TRBJ2-2, is as follows: EAGVAQSPRYKIIEKRQSVAFWCNPISGHATLYWYQQILGQGPKLLIQFQNNGVVDDSQLPKDRFSAERLKGVDSTLKIQPAKLEDSAVYLCASSRAGTALTGELFFGEGSRLTVL.

The chain combines TRBV19 with TRBJ2-5; 12 bases match TRBD2. The germline gives CDR1 LNHDA, CDR2 SQIVND (reference sequence). J was trimmed by 5 bases and V by 4 bases; bases with no gene match: 11. The CDR3 has 17 amino acids. The CDR3 region is CASSTQTSGRRWETQYF. The CDR3 DNA follows: TGTGCCAGTAGTACCCAGACTAGCGGGAGAAGGTGGGAGACCCAGTACTTC.

The chain joins TRBV10-3 to TRBJ2-2; D possibly uses TRBD1 or TRBD2 (6 bases each). The germline V gene encodes CDR1 ENHRY and CDR2 SYGVKD. V was shortened by 7 bases and J by 6 bases, with 18 bases between the two germline ends. The CDR3 has 15 residues. The CDR3 sequence is CAITTEGGGAGELFF. DNA for the CDR3: TGTGCCATCACCACCGAAGGAGGGGGAGCCGGGGAGCTGTTTTTT.

This clone was observed a single time. In the same sample, other DNA sequences code for this CDR3. The chain combines TRBV28 with TRBJ1-2, with D perhaps matching TRBD1 (5 bases). The CDR3 consists of 12 residues. Trimming took 5 bases from V and 4 from J, leaving 8 bases between them. The germline CDR1 and CDR2 sequences are MDHEN and SYDVKM. DNA of the CDR3: TGTGCCAGCAGTCTCGGGGGCTATGGCTACACCTTC. It encodes CASSLGGYGYTF.

This chain joins TRBV5-4 and TRBJ1-4, with D maybe TRBD1 (5 bases). CDR3 length: 14 amino acids. The V gene's germline CDR1 is SGHNT and CDR2 YYREEE (reference sequence). Trimming took off 5 bases at V and 4 bases at J, with 12 bases between the two ends. CDR3 nucleotide sequence: TGTGCCAGCAGGAACGGGACCCTTAATGAAAAACTGTTTTTT. Translated: CASRNGTLNEKLFF.

The chain has TRBV9 and TRBJ1-5, with TRBD1 identical over 7 bases. The CDR3 runs to 14 residues. V was pared by 4 bases and J by 3 bases, with 4 bases of the junction left unmatched. Looked up from germline, CDR1 is SGDLS and CDR2 is YYNGEE. CDR3 amino acids: CASSRDSINQPQHF. CDR3 nucleotide sequence: TGTGCCAGCAGCCGGGACAGTATCAATCAGCCCCAGCATTTT.

The chain couples TRBV15 to TRBJ2-4, with D possibly TRBD2 on 5 matching bases. Trimming removed 4 bases at V and 7 bases at J, with 11 bases between. CDR1 is LNHNV, CDR2 YYDKDF, per germline (reference sequence). The CDR3 has 13 residues. The CDR3 sequence is CATSTQPGNIQYF. The CDR3 DNA reads as TGTGCCACCAGCACCCAGCCGGGGAACATTCAGTACTTC.

This sequence joins TRBV27 and TRBJ2-2, with D possibly being TRBD1 or TRBD2 (5 bases each). Trimming removed 6 bases from V and 4 bases from J, with 18 bases in between. The CDR3 totals 16 residues. Germline-derived CDR1 and CDR2 are MNHEY and SMNVEV (reference sequence). The CDR3 bases are TGTGCCAGCAGCACGGGGTGGGGGATAAGCACCGGGGAGCTGTTTTTT. Its protein is CASSTGWGISTGELFF.

This chain joins TRBV19 and TRBJ2-3, with 7 bases identical to TRBD2. This CDR3 has 15 residues. The V gene end was trimmed by 4 bases and the J gene end by 2 bases; junction bases not matched to a gene: 6. Germline CDR1 reads LNHDA; CDR2 reads SQIVND (reference sequence). The CDR3: CASSRGTTPTDTQYF. The CDR3 nucleotides read TGTGCCAGTAGTAGGGGGACTACCCCCACAGATACGCAGTATTTT. The variable domain in full, completed from reference TRBV19 and TRBJ2-3, reads DGGITQSPKYLFRKEGQNVTLSCEQNLNHDAMYWYRQDPGQGLRLIYYSQIVNDFQKGDIAEGYSVSREKKESFPLTVTSAQKNPTAFYLCASSRGTTPTDTQYFGPGTRLTVL.

The chain carries TRBV30 and TRBJ2-2; D call uncertain. Germline V lookup: CDR1 GTSNPN, CDR2 SVGIG (reference sequence). CDR3 size: 12 residues. CDR3 in DNA: TGTGGCATCGTTATCGGGACCGGGGAGCTGTTTTTT. The encoded protein is CGIVIGTGELFF. Combining the CDR3 with reference TRBV30 and TRBJ2-2 gives the whole variable domain SQTIHQWPATLVQPVGSPLSLECTVEGTSNPNLYWYRQAAGRGLQLLFYSVGIGQISSEVPQNLSASRPQDRQFILSSKKLLLSDSGFYLCGIVIGTGELFFGEGSRLTVL.

The rearrangement joins TRBV30 to TRBJ2-1; 7 bases agree with TRBD2. Losses at the gene ends were 3 bases for V and 10 bases for J; bases not matched to a gene: 12. The CDR3 loop spans 14 amino acids. CDR1 is GTSNPN and CDR2 is SVGIG in the germline V gene (reference sequence). DNA of the CDR3: TGTGCCTGGAGGCGCAGAGCGGGATTAGGCGAGCAGTTCTTC. It translates to CAWRRRAGLGEQFF.

V usage is TRBV7-9 and J usage is TRBJ1-1; 11 bases align to TRBD1. The length of the CDR3 is 16 residues. The V segment lost 5 bases and the J segment 4 bases; nucleotides outside the gene matches: 9. Germline V CDR1 and CDR2: SEHNR, FQNEAQ (reference sequence). CDR3 amino acids: CASSPRTGGSPTEAFF. CDR3 DNA: TGTGCCAGCAGCCCGAGGACAGGGGGCTCCCCCACTGAAGCTTTCTTT.

V and J are TRBV6-5 and TRBJ2-1; 11 bases align to TRBD2. V gave up 4 bases and J gave up 9 bases; unmatched junction bases: 11. CDR1 and CDR2 from the germline V gene are MNHEY and SVGAGI. This CDR3 spans 16 amino acids. DNA for the CDR3: TGTGCCAGCAGTTCCGCCGGTAGCGGGAGGGCCTTTGAGCAGTTCTTC. Residues: CASSSAGSGRAFEQFF.

The chain has TRBV7-9 and TRBJ1-2; 9 bases are a match to TRBD1. The CDR3 is 17 amino acids. V trimming: 3 bases; J trimming: 8 bases; junction bases outside the gene matches: 16. Germline V lookup: CDR1 SEHNR, CDR2 FQNEAQ (reference sequence). CDR3 residues: CASSLAGQGFRRGGYTF. CDR3 sequence (DNA): TGTGCCAGCAGCTTGGCGGGACAGGGTTTTCGTCGCGGAGGCTACACCTTC.

The rearrangement links TRBV30 to TRBJ2-5; 9 bases are shared with TRBD2. This CDR3 is 16 amino acids long. The germline CDR1 and CDR2 sequences are GTSNPN and SVGIG (reference sequence). Trimming at V came to 1 base and at J to 5 bases, leaving 11 bases not matched to a gene. CDR3 protein: CAWSGGTGTSQETQYF. CDR3 coding DNA: TGTGCCTGGAGTGGAGGGACTGGGACTAGCCAGGAGACCCAGTACTTC.

This chain joins TRBV6-5 and TRBJ2-7, with TRBD1 identical over 7 bases. CDR3 length equals 14 residues. Germline CDR1 and CDR2: MNHEY and SVGAGI. With V trimmed by 3 bases and J by 2 bases, 4 bases remained unmatched. Here the CDR3 reads CASSYTTGPYEQYF. The CDR3, as DNA: TGTGCCAGCAGTTATACGACAGGGCCCTACGAGCAGTACTTC.

J is TRBJ2-1 and V is TRBV5-4; D possibly corresponds to TRBD2 (6 bases). V gave up 1 base and J gave up 4 bases, with 9 bases separating them. The germline V gene has CDR1 SGHNT and CDR2 YYREEE (reference sequence). The CDR3 sequence is 14 residues long. Here the CDR3 reads CASSLTSRYNEQFF. The DNA for the CDR3 is TGTGCCAGCAGCTTGACTAGCAGATACAATGAGCAGTTCTTC.

V and J are TRBV18 and TRBJ2-3; 7 nucleotides match TRBD1. CDR1 is KGHSH and CDR2 is LQKENI in the germline V gene. Unmatched junction bases numbered 0, after V lost 2 bases and J lost 4 bases. The CDR3 sequence is 13 residues long. The CDR3 region has the DNA TGTGCCAGCTCACCAGACAGGGCAGATACGCAGTATTTT. It encodes CASSPDRADTQYF.

The chain is built from TRBV5-1 and TRBJ2-2; TRBD2 matches 7 bases. Trimming at V came to 1 base and at J to 8 bases, leaving 8 bases not matched to a gene. There are 15 residues in the CDR3. Germline V CDR1 and CDR2: SGHRS, YFSETQ. This CDR3 is CASSLSGLWTGELFF. In DNA, the CDR3 is TGCGCCAGCAGCTTGTCGGGACTATGGACAGGGGAGCTGTTTTTT.

This clone was found a few times. The chain links TRBV5-1 to TRBJ1-5; D is undetermined. The V end lost 4 bases, the J end lost 4 bases, and 18 bases lay between the germline ends. The CDR3 is 16 residues long. CDR1 SGHRS and CDR2 YFSETQ come from the germline V gene. The CDR3 protein is CASSPEGPGTNQPQHF. In DNA, the CDR3 is TGCGCCAGCAGCCCGGAAGGTCCAGGCACAAATCAGCCCCAGCATTTT.

This clone was seen a single time. The chain has TRBV7-3 and TRBJ2-5; D perhaps matches TRBD2 (5 bases). CDR3 size: 13 residues. Germline V lookup: CDR1 SGHTA, CDR2 FQGTGA. With 2 bases removed from V and 7 bases from J, the gap between germline ends came to 11 bases. This CDR3 is CASSLEGSGTQYF. The CDR3 DNA sequence: TGTGCCAGCAGCTTAGAGGGAAGCGGGACCCAGTACTTC.

This clone was found once. The J gene is TRBJ2-3, the V gene TRBV7-2; 8 bases fit TRBD2. CDR1 and CDR2 (germline): SGHTA, FQGNSA. The V and J ends lost 3 bases and 6 bases, in that order; junction bases with no gene match: 8. This CDR3 region has 15 residues. CDR3 protein: CASSFAGGGGDTQYF. CDR3 coding DNA: TGTGCCAGCAGCTTTGCGGGAGGAGGCGGGGATACGCAGTATTTT.

This chain links TRBV2 with TRBJ2-1; 11 bases match TRBD2. The CDR3 length is 13 residues. Germline V gene data show CDR1 as SNHLY and CDR2 as FYNNEI. J gave up 9 bases and V 8 bases, and 6 bases lay outside the gene matches. CDR3 loop: CASLGLAEGEQFF. CDR3 in DNA: TGTGCCAGCCTGGGACTAGCGGAGGGTGAGCAGTTCTTC.

J is TRBJ2-7 and V is TRBV27; the D gene could be TRBD1 or TRBD2 (6 bases each). The CDR3 totals 15 residues. Germline values: CDR1 MNHEY, CDR2 SMNVEV (reference sequence). V was clipped by 5 bases and J by 0 bases, with 14 bases between them. CDR3 amino acids: CASSKKGGSSYEQYF. In DNA form, the CDR3 reads TGTGCCAGCAGTAAAAAGGGGGGAAGCTCCTACGAGCAGTACTTC.